This section outlines one T cell receptor beta chain sequence together with its context. This CDR3 contains 18 residues. V trimming: 1 base; J trimming: 0 bases; junction bases outside the gene matches: 11. Germline values: CDR1 SEHNR, CDR2 FQNEAQ (reference sequence). The data are from a study of blood T cells in healthy people across ages. Using a J-beta primer mix together with a sample-barcoded 5' primer, a second PCR was run for about 7 to 12 cycles. MiXCR, applied by TCRdb to the 5' RACE reads, yields one record per CDR3 protein. Seen here are about a million distinct CDR3 sequences, roughly two fifths observed once, and the top ten hold roughly 14%.

This clonotype was sampled from a man between 18 and 35 years old in good health. Source material: blood. The chain recombines TRBV7-9 with TRBJ1-2, with 7 bases identical to TRBD1. The CDR3 spells CASSLDLGGDRANYGYTF. The CDR3 DNA reads TGTGCCAGCAGCTTAGACCTGGGCGGTGACAGGGCTAACTATGGCTACACCTTC.